The 20 T cell receptor beta chains listed next were all sequenced from one sample in a study of CD8 T cells in Susac syndrome. RNA was extracted with the RNeasy kit, and a quantity of about 0.45 to 1 ug was reverse transcribed using random hexamers. In TCRdb, the immunoSEQ multiplex PCR reads were re-called with MiXCR into one record per CDR3 protein. The sample holds about 89,000 distinct CDR3 sequences, around 93% seen once. Sequenced sample: CD8+ T cells from PBMCs. The source of these receptors is a human donor in good health.

This clonotype showed up just a few times. The J gene is TRBJ2-7, the V gene TRBV6-2 or TRBV6-3; D uncertain. V was pared by 5 bases and J by 5 bases, with 16 bases between. Germline lookup yields CDR1 MNHEY and CDR2 SVGEGT. The CDR3 has 14 amino acids. The CDR3 DNA follows: TGTGCCAGCAGTGATGAACACTTAGGCGACGAGCAGTACTTC. Translated, it gives CASSDEHLGDEQYF.

This clonotype is a singleton in its sample. The chain joins TRBV7-9 to TRBJ1-1, with unresolved D. This CDR3 is built from 13 residues. Germline CDR1 is SEHNR and CDR2 is FQNEAQ (reference sequence). V gave up 5 bases and J gave up 5 bases, with 12 bases separating them. The CDR3 nucleotides read TGTGCCAGCAGCCTCGCATCCTGGACTGAAGCTTTCTTT. It codes for CASSLASWTEAFF.

The chain combines TRBV29-1 with TRBJ1-1; the D gene is possibly TRBD1 (5 bases). Germline V gene lookup returns CDR1 SQVTM and CDR2 ANQGSEA. The CDR3 has 14 residues. Trimming removed 4 bases from V and 0 bases from J, with 12 bases in between. This CDR3 reads CSVAGLTLNTEAFF. CDR3 coding DNA: TGCAGCGTTGCGGGGCTGACCCTGAACACTGAAGCTTTCTTT. Full variable domain (remainder filled in from reference TRBV29-1 and TRBJ1-1): SAVISQKPSRDICQRGTSLTIQCQVDSQVTMMFWYRQQPGQSLTLIATANQGSEATYESGFVIDKFPISRPNLTFSTLTVSNMSPEDSSIYLCSVAGLTLNTEAFFGQGTRLTVV.

The chain recombines TRBV7-6 with TRBJ1-1; D unclear. V was cut by 1 base and J by 0 bases, with 9 bases left in between. This CDR3 is built from 15 residues. Germline loops: CDR1 SGHVS, CDR2 FNYEAQ. The CDR3 region is CASSLGVGMNTEAFF. Written as DNA, the CDR3 is TGTGCCAGCAGCTTAGGGGTGGGGATGAACACTGAAGCTTTCTTT.

The V call is TRBV28, the J call TRBJ1-2; no clear D. Per germline, CDR1 MDHEN and CDR2 SYDVKM. The CDR3 is 14 residues long. The ends were cut back, 2 bases at V and 6 bases at J, with 13 bases in the middle. The CDR3 DNA reads TGTGCCAGCAGTTTAGAGTTTAGGTTAGATGGCTACACCTTC. Encoded protein: CASSLEFRLDGYTF.

The chain recombines TRBV5-6 with TRBJ2-3; TRBD2 is a possible D gene (7 bases). V lost 0 bases, J lost 2 bases, and 19 bases lay in between. Germline-derived CDR1 and CDR2 are SGHDT and YYEEEE. CDR3 length equals 18 residues. CDR3 sequence reads: CASSLEESRGPYTDTQYF. The DNA for the CDR3 is TGTGCCAGCAGCTTGGAGGAATCGCGGGGGCCTTACACAGATACGCAGTATTTT.

The V call is TRBV6-1, the J call TRBJ1-5, with D possibly TRBD1 on 5 matching bases. V was shortened by 3 bases and J by 2 bases, with 11 bases between the two germline ends. The CDR3 length is 15 residues. CDR1 and CDR2 (germline): MNHNS, SASEGT. CDR3 nucleotide sequence: TGTGCCAGCAGTGAGCAGGGAGAAGGCAATCAGCCCCAGCATTTT. Translating it yields CASSEQGEGNQPQHF.

The chain couples TRBV5-4 to TRBJ2-7; the match to TRBD1 covers 7 bases. There are 17 residues in the CDR3. Germline CDR1 is SGHNT and CDR2 is YYREEE (reference sequence). With V trimmed by 3 bases and J by 4 bases, 16 bases remained unmatched. The CDR3 loop is CASSSRDSPGPTYEQYF. The CDR3 DNA follows: TGTGCCAGCAGCTCCCGGGACAGCCCTGGCCCTACTTACGAGCAGTACTTC.

The chain is built from TRBV21-1 and TRBJ2-7; the table assigns TRBD1, which was not confirmed against the DNA. TRBV21-1 is classified as a pseudogene. The CDR3 loop spans 16 amino acids. CDR3 residues: CASSKVGDRPVHEQYF. CDR3 nucleotides: TGTGCCAGCAGCAAAGTTGGGGACAGGCCAGTCCACGAGCAGTACTTC.

The chain uses TRBV19 and TRBJ1-1; 7 bases match TRBD1. The V segment lost 2 bases and the J segment 2 bases; nucleotides outside the gene matches: 5. Looked up from germline, CDR1 is LNHDA and CDR2 is SQIVND (reference sequence). This CDR3 contains 15 residues. The CDR3 sequence: CASSIYTGVNTEAFF. The CDR3 DNA reads TGTGCCAGTAGTATATACACAGGGGTAAACACTGAAGCTTTCTTT.

The J gene is TRBJ2-7, the V gene TRBV25-1; no firm D call. Germline V gene sequence: CDR1 MGHDK, CDR2 SYGVNS. The CDR3 loop spans 14 amino acids. Trimming stripped 1 base from V and 6 bases from J, with 13 bases between. The CDR3 loop is CASSEFWGRVEQYF. The CDR3 DNA sequence: TGTGCCAGCAGTGAATTTTGGGGAAGGGTCGAGCAGTACTTC.

V and J are TRBV5-1 and TRBJ2-7, with a tentative D call TRBD1 (5 bases). Per the germline V gene, CDR1 is SGHRS and CDR2 is YFSETQ. Trimming removed 4 bases from V and 0 bases from J, with 11 bases in between. The length of the CDR3 is 14 residues. In DNA form, the CDR3 reads TGCGCCAGCAGCCCGAGACAGACCTCCTACGAGCAGTACTTC. It yields the protein CASSPRQTSYEQYF.

This chain uses TRBV7-3 with TRBJ1-2; a weak D match, TRBD1 (5 bases). This CDR3 has 15 amino acids. From germline, CDR1 is SGHTA and CDR2 FQGTGA. Trimming cost V 4 bases and J 3 bases, with 15 bases left between them. CDR3 DNA: TGTGCCAGCAGCTCTACGATGGGACGGGACTATGGCTACACCTTC. Residues: CASSSTMGRDYGYTF.

The chain is built from TRBV7-6 and TRBJ2-1; 8 bases match TRBD1. CDR3 size: 15 residues. The germline CDR1 and CDR2 sequences are SGHVS and FNYEAQ. J lost 7 bases, V lost 2 bases, and 7 bases had no gene match. The CDR3 spells CASSLWQGAQNEQFF. In DNA form, the CDR3 reads TGTGCCAGCAGCTTATGGCAGGGGGCGCAGAATGAGCAGTTCTTC.

The chain is built from TRBV25-1 and TRBJ2-7, with 8 bases that match TRBD1. CDR1 and CDR2 from the germline V gene are MGHDK and SYGVNS. The CDR3 covers 14 residues. Trimming took 1 base from V and 6 from J; bases not matched to a gene: 5. Here the CDR3 reads CASSESGGGGEQYF. CDR3 nucleotides: TGTGCCAGCAGTGAATCAGGGGGCGGAGGCGAGCAGTACTTC.

The chain combines TRBV12-3 or TRBV12-4 with TRBJ2-3, with TRBD2 matching over 8 bases. With V trimmed by 5 bases and J by 4 bases, 5 bases remained unmatched. The CDR3 totals 14 residues. As DNA, the CDR3 is TGTGCCAGCAGTCAAAGCGGGGGCGCAGATACGCAGTATTTT. Translated: CASSQSGGADTQYF.

The J gene is TRBJ2-5, the V gene TRBV7-9; tentatively, D is TRBD1 (6 bases). This CDR3 comprises 15 residues. The ends were cut back, 2 bases at V and 1 base at J, with 11 bases in the middle. Per the germline V gene, CDR1 is SEHNR and CDR2 is FQNEAQ (reference sequence). CDR3 residues: CASSLNQGIQETQYF. The CDR3 DNA reads TGTGCCAGCAGCTTAAACCAGGGGATCCAAGAGACCCAGTACTTC.

The chain employs TRBV5-1 and TRBJ2-3; D might be TRBD1 (6 bases). Germline-derived CDR1 and CDR2 are SGHRS and YFSETQ. The CDR3 consists of 15 residues. The V end was cut by 3 bases, the J end by 0 bases, with 11 bases between. The CDR3 DNA reads TGCGCCAGCAGCTCACGGGACAAGAGCACAGATACGCAGTATTTT. Protein sequence: CASSSRDKSTDTQYF.

This chain joins TRBV6-6 and TRBJ1-1, with TRBD1 matching 7 bases. The germline gives CDR1 MNHNY, CDR2 SVGAGI (reference sequence). The CDR3 length is 12 residues. J was trimmed by 9 bases and V by 4 bases; bases with no gene match: 5. This CDR3 reads CASSSTGRKAFF. CDR3 DNA sequence: TGTGCCAGCAGTTCGACAGGGCGGAAAGCTTTCTTT.

This clonotype was picked up one time. This chain's CDR3 is CSVTTWTQYF. The CDR3 bases are TGCAGCGTCACCACCTGGACCCAGTACTTC. The rearrangement links TRBV29-1 to TRBJ2-5; D call uncertain. CDR1 is SQVTM and CDR2 is ANQGSEA in the germline V gene. V lost 6 bases, J lost 7 bases, and 9 bases lay in between. CDR3 length: 10 amino acids.